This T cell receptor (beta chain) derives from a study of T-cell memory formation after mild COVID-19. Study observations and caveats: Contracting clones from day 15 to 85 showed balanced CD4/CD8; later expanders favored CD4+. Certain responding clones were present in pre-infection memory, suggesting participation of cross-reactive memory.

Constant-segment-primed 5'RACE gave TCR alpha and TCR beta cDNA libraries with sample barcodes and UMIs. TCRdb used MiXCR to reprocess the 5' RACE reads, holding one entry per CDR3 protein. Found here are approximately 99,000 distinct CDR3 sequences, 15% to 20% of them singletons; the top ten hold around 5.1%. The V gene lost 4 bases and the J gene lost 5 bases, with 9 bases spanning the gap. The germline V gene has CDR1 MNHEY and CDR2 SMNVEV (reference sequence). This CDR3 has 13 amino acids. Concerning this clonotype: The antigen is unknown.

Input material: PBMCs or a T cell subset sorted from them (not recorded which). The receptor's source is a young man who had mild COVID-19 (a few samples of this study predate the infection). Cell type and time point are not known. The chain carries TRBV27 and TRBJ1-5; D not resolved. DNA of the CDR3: TGTGCCAGCAGTTCGAACTCACATCAGCCCCAGCATTTT. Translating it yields CASSSNSHQPQHF.